A single sample is the source of the 21 T cell receptor beta chains below, sequenced in a study of T-cell reconstitution after alpha-beta-depleted transplantation in children. It was with unique molecular identifiers that the TCRbeta library was prepared. TCRdb independently ran MiXCR on the PCR reads; one entry per CDR3 protein. The sample includes some 350,000 distinct CDR3 sequences, 15% to 20% of them seen just once. Here the sequenced sample was PBMCs, mostly from graft donor cells, taken 360 days after TCRalphabeta/CD19-depleted stem cell transplant. The source is a male patient aged 2 to 10 who had a stem cell transplant for acute lymphoblastic leukemia, so the T cells may come from the graft donor.

The count of this clonotype is one. The rearrangement joins TRBV19 to TRBJ2-2; D remains unclear. Between the trimmed V and J ends, which lost 4 bases and 4 bases, there was a span of 7 bases. CDR1 and CDR2 (germline): LNHDA, SQIVND (reference sequence). This CDR3 is 13 amino acids long. CDR3 loop: CASSTLSTGELFF. In DNA, the CDR3 is TGTGCCAGTAGTACCCTTAGCACCGGGGAGCTGTTTTTT.

This clonotype was counted between two and nine times. The rearrangement uses TRBV7-9 and TRBJ1-1; D remains unclear. The CDR3 covers 14 residues. Trimming removed 0 bases from V and 1 base from J, with 6 bases in between. Germline V gene lookup returns CDR1 SEHNR and CDR2 FQNEAQ (reference sequence). The CDR3 bases are TGTGCCAGCAGCTTAGCATATGCGAACACTGAAGCTTTCTTT. Amino acid sequence: CASSLAYANTEAFF.

This clonotype was detected only a few times. V gene TRBV7-9 combines with J gene TRBJ2-1; the D is unclear. V was pared by 2 bases and J by 9 bases, with 11 bases between. The CDR3 has 13 amino acids. CDR1 is SEHNR and CDR2 is FQNEAQ in the germline V gene (reference sequence). CDR3 DNA: TGTGCCAGCAGCTTACAGAGGTGGGGTGAGCAGTTCTTC. It is translated as CASSLQRWGEQFF.

This clonotype was counted many times. CDR3 sequence: CSAVWAGLSTDTQYF. The CDR3 DNA is TGCAGTGCCGTGTGGGCGGGTCTTAGCACAGATACGCAGTATTTT. The chain is built from TRBV20-1 and TRBJ2-3, with D possibly TRBD2 on 5 matching bases. In germline, CDR1 is DFQATT, CDR2 SNEGSKA (reference sequence). V lost 6 bases to trimming and J lost 0 bases, with 16 bases between them. This CDR3 is 15 amino acids long.

The chain couples TRBV5-6 to TRBJ2-7; 9 bases align to TRBD1. V lost 2 bases, J lost 5 bases, and 8 bases stayed unmatched. The CDR3 runs to 15 residues. CDR1 is SGHDT, CDR2 YYEEEE, per germline. The CDR3 DNA reads as TGTGCCAGCAGCTTACCCGGGACAGGGAACGACGAGCAGTACTTC. The encoded protein is CASSLPGTGNDEQYF.

The CDR3, as DNA: TGTGCCAGCAGTGCGGGTTATGGGTACAATGAGCAGTTCTTC. Protein product: CASSAGYGYNEQFF. V is TRBV27 and J is TRBJ2-1, with D tentatively TRBD2 (5 bases). The CDR3 covers 14 residues. In germline, CDR1 is MNHEY, CDR2 SMNVEV (reference sequence). V was trimmed by 5 bases and J by 4 bases, leaving 12 bases between them.

This clonotype appeared a few times. V is TRBV29-1 and J is TRBJ2-1; a possible D gene is TRBD1 (6 bases). The germline V and J ends were trimmed by 6 bases and 8 bases, with 11 bases remaining between them. Germline lookup yields CDR1 SQVTM and CDR2 ANQGSEA. The CDR3 is 11 residues long. CDR3 in amino acids: CSVDQGHEQFF. CDR3 nucleotide sequence: TGCAGCGTAGACCAGGGGCATGAGCAGTTCTTC.

The chain joins TRBV29-1 to TRBJ2-5; 11 positions agree with TRBD2. The junction had 8 bases not matched to a gene; V was cut back by 6 bases and J by 5 bases. In germline, CDR1 is SQVTM, CDR2 ANQGSEA. The CDR3 is 14 amino acids. CDR3 coding DNA: TGCAGCGTGACCTTAGCGGGAGGGCGGGAGACCCAGTACTTC. Translated: CSVTLAGGRETQYF.

The table lists this clonotype with a few counts. The gene calls are TRBV29-1 and TRBJ2-5, with TRBD2 matching over 7 bases. The CDR3 length is 16 residues. J was trimmed by 5 bases and V by 7 bases; bases with no gene match: 19. CDR1 is SQVTM, CDR2 ANQGSEA, per germline. CDR3 DNA sequence: TGCAGCGGTCTAGGGCTTTGGGCGGGAGTATCGGAGACCCAGTACTTC. Protein sequence: CSGLGLWAGVSETQYF.

The chain employs TRBV20-1 and TRBJ2-1; 13 bases are shared with TRBD2. The CDR3 runs to 15 residues. Per germline, CDR1 DFQATT and CDR2 SNEGSKA (reference sequence). J lost 7 bases, V lost 6 bases, and 9 bases had no gene match. The CDR3 region has the DNA TGCAGTGCCGATCAGCCGACTAGCGGGAGGAATGAGCAGTTCTTC. As protein: CSADQPTSGRNEQFF.

This chain uses TRBV28 with TRBJ2-3, with TRBD2 matching 8 bases. V gave up 6 bases and J gave up 0 bases; unmatched junction bases: 5. The CDR3 consists of 15 residues. Germline V gene sequence: CDR1 MDHEN, CDR2 SYDVKM. CDR3 residues: CASRWSGRSTDTQYF. CDR3 DNA: TGTGCCAGCAGGTGGAGCGGGAGAAGCACAGATACGCAGTATTTT.

The genes are TRBV4-3 and TRBJ1-4; 7 nucleotides match TRBD1. Trimming at V came to 4 bases and at J to 11 bases, leaving 13 bases not matched to a gene. The CDR3 spans 15 residues. CDR1 is LGHNA, CDR2 YSLEER, per germline. The CDR3 protein is CASSRDRALLGKLFF. Written as DNA, the CDR3 is TGCGCCAGCAGCCGAGACAGGGCCCTATTAGGGAAACTGTTTTTT.

The V gene is TRBV28, the J gene TRBJ1-1, with TRBD1 matching over 8 bases. Per the germline V gene, CDR1 is MDHEN and CDR2 is SYDVKM. CDR3 length equals 15 residues. V dropped 4 bases and J dropped 6; count of bases not matched to a gene: 10. CDR3 bases: TGTGCCAGCAGTTCCCCAATCAAACAGGGGGCTGAAGCTTTCTTT. Protein: CASSSPIKQGAEAFF.

This chain links TRBV25-1 with TRBJ2-5; D remains unclear. Germline CDR1 reads MGHDK; CDR2 reads SYGVNS. This CDR3 has 15 amino acids. V was pared by 0 bases and J by 5 bases, with 13 bases between. The CDR3 spells CASSEYTRWRETQYF. The CDR3 DNA is TGTGCCAGCAGTGAATATACAAGGTGGCGGGAGACCCAGTACTTC.

This clonotype was seen repeatedly, ten times or more. V and J are TRBV20-1 and TRBJ2-5, with 7 bases that match TRBD1. J was trimmed by 4 bases and V by 3 bases; bases with no gene match: 5. This CDR3 contains 13 residues. Per the germline V gene, CDR1 is DFQATT and CDR2 is SNEGSKA (reference sequence). CDR3 nucleotides: TGCAGTGCTAGTAATCCAGGGGGAGAGACCCAGTACTTC. Translation: CSASNPGGETQYF.

There are a few counts of this clonotype. This chain uses TRBV24-1 with TRBJ2-1; 10 positions agree with TRBD2. The CDR3 extends over 14 amino acids. V dropped 9 bases and J dropped 7; count of bases not matched to a gene: 8. Germline V gene data show CDR1 as KGHDR and CDR2 as SFDVKD. CDR3 DNA sequence: TGTGCCACCCTTCTAGCGGGAGATGAAAATGAGCAGTTCTTC. It codes for CATLLAGDENEQFF.

The sample holds a few counts of this clonotype. The chain uses TRBV18 and TRBJ2-5; TRBD2 agrees at 14 bases. The length of the CDR3 is 17 residues. J lost 5 bases, V lost 3 bases, and 8 bases had no gene match. Germline V gene sequence: CDR1 KGHSH, CDR2 LQKENI. The CDR3 region is CASSPDKGLAGDETQYF. The CDR3 coding sequence is TGTGCCAGCTCACCGGATAAGGGACTAGCGGGAGACGAGACCCAGTACTTC.

The chain is built from TRBV5-1 and TRBJ2-5, with TRBD1 identical over 7 bases. The germline V gene has CDR1 SGHRS and CDR2 YFSETQ. The CDR3 has 14 residues. J was trimmed by 1 base and V by 5 bases; bases with no gene match: 5. Written as DNA, the CDR3 is TGCGCCAGCAGGACCTGGACAGGCCAAGAGACCCAGTACTTC. Amino acid sequence: CASRTWTGQETQYF.

The V call is TRBV7-8, the J call TRBJ2-2; maybe TRBD1 (5 bases). The germline gives CDR1 SGHVS, CDR2 FQNEAQ. The CDR3 is 16 residues long. Trimming cost V 2 bases and J 4 bases, with 14 bases left between them. In DNA form, the CDR3 reads TGTGCCAGCAGCTTAAGACAGCCCTTGGGCACCGGGGAGCTGTTTTTT. Its protein product is CASSLRQPLGTGELFF.

This clonotype was observed a few times. The V call is TRBV12-3 or TRBV12-4, the J call TRBJ1-1, with D tentatively TRBD1 (5 bases). V shed 4 bases and J shed 2 bases, with 20 bases lying between them. The CDR3 totals 17 residues. The CDR3 region has the DNA TGTGCCAGCAGTTGGGTGGGGACGCCGGAGGGTAACACTGAAGCTTTCTTT. Its translation is CASSWVGTPEGNTEAFF.

The chain uses TRBV12-3 or TRBV12-4 and TRBJ1-5, with D tentatively TRBD1 (6 bases). V lost 3 bases, J lost 7 bases, and 13 bases lay in between. The CDR3 extends over 14 amino acids. CDR3 DNA sequence: TGTGCCAGCAGTTTTACCTCCAGGGGCCAGCCCCAGCATTTT. The encoded protein is CASSFTSRGQPQHF.